A single sample is the source of the 27 T cell receptor beta chains below, sequenced in a study of blood T cell repertoires in COVID-19. The protocol was immunoSEQ multiplex PCR, while the TCRdb copy is restricted to in-frame clones and leaves out a portion. The sample lists about 210,000 clones, roughly 90% occurring once. Material for sequencing was peripheral blood. The origin of the receptors is a woman in her thirties or forties with acute or convalescent COVID-19.

The genes are TRBV28 and TRBJ2-1; D perhaps matches TRBD2 (5 bases). CDR3 length: 14 residues. V lost 1 base and J lost 7, with 11 bases in between. Germline CDR1 MDHEN, CDR2 SYDVKM. The CDR3 loop reads CASSLYRGRNEQFF. CDR3 coding DNA: TGTGCCAGCAGTTTATACCGGGGTAGAAATGAGCAGTTCTTC.

The chain links TRBV10-3 to TRBJ1-1; D not certain. Germline-derived CDR1 and CDR2 are ENHRY and SYGVKD. The CDR3 runs to 15 residues. Deletions cut 0 bases from V and 2 bases from J, with 10 bases between. CDR3 sequence reads: CAISESGRSNTEAFF. The CDR3 bases are TGTGCCATCAGTGAGTCAGGCAGGTCAAACACTGAAGCTTTCTTT.

The rearrangement uses TRBV2 and TRBJ1-5; 7 nucleotides match TRBD1. Trimming took 6 bases from V and 9 from J; bases not matched to a gene: 11. Looked up from germline, CDR1 is SNHLY and CDR2 is FYNNEI. The CDR3 runs to 14 residues. The CDR3 region is CASSTIPPGGPQHF. The CDR3 DNA is TGTGCCAGCAGCACTATCCCCCCAGGGGGGCCCCAGCATTTT. Full variable domain (remainder filled in from reference TRBV2 and TRBJ1-5): EPEVTQTPSHQVTQMGQEVILRCVPISNHLYFYWYRQILGQKVEFLVSFYNNEISEKSEIFDDQFSVERPDGSNFTLKIRSTKLEDSAMYFCASSTIPPGGPQHFGDGTRLSIL.

This clone has only one observation. The chain uses TRBV2 and TRBJ1-1; D gene uncertain. Germline CDR1 and CDR2: SNHLY and FYNNEI. V was shortened by 3 bases and J by 1 base, with 9 bases between the two germline ends. The CDR3 length is 14 residues. In DNA, the CDR3 is TGTGCCAGCAGTGATCGAAACAGGAACACTGAAGCTTTCTTT. Translating gives CASSDRNRNTEAFF.

Only one count was recorded for this clone. The chain uses TRBV18 and TRBJ2-1; the match to TRBD2 covers 10 bases. V lost 4 bases to trimming and J lost 4 bases; unmatched junction nucleotides: 4. The CDR3 consists of 15 residues. CDR1 KGHSH and CDR2 LQKENI come from the germline V gene. The CDR3 region is CASSLLAGGYNEQFF. The DNA for the CDR3 is TGTGCCAGCTCACTTTTAGCGGGGGGTTACAATGAGCAGTTCTTC.

This chain connects TRBV4-1 to TRBJ2-5; 11 bases fit TRBD2. The V gene's germline CDR1 is MGHRA and CDR2 YSYEKL. The CDR3 is made up of 19 amino acids. V lost 4 bases and J lost 7; bases outside the gene matches: 20. The CDR3 is CASSLTQTSGNTHKGTQYF. CDR3 in DNA: TGCGCCAGCAGCCTGACTCAGACTAGCGGGAACACCCACAAAGGGACCCAGTACTTC.

This clone has just a few counts. This chain connects TRBV6-1 to TRBJ2-2, with TRBD2 matching 10 bases. The V and J ends lost 2 bases and 3 bases, in that order; junction bases with no gene match: 0. The CDR3 runs to 15 residues. CDR1 is MNHNS and CDR2 is SASEGT in the germline V gene. The CDR3 loop is CASSELAGDTGELFF. Here the CDR3 DNA reads TGTGCCAGCAGTGAACTAGCGGGGGACACCGGGGAGCTGTTTTTT.

The chain uses TRBV10-3 and TRBJ1-1, with a tentative D call TRBD1 (5 bases). The CDR3 runs to 14 residues. Deletions cut 7 bases from V and 3 bases from J, with 15 bases between. The V gene's germline CDR1 is ENHRY and CDR2 SYGVKD. CDR3 in amino acids: CAITRGTGHTEAFF. The CDR3, as DNA: TGTGCCATCACCCGTGGAACAGGTCACACTGAAGCTTTCTTT.

The chain employs TRBV10-3 and TRBJ2-5, with TRBD2 as a possible D gene (6 bases). Trimming stripped 4 bases from V and 2 bases from J, with 8 bases between. CDR3 length: 13 residues. Germline V gives CDR1 ENHRY, CDR2 SYGVKD. CDR3 nucleotide sequence: TGTGCCATCAGTGGGGGACTGCAAGAGACCCAGTACTTC. Amino acid sequence: CAISGGLQETQYF.

The chain links TRBV5-4 to TRBJ1-3; no clear D gene. Between the trimmed V and J ends, which lost 0 bases and 3 bases, there was a span of 13 bases. Germline V gene lookup returns CDR1 SGHNT and CDR2 YYREEE (reference sequence). The CDR3 loop spans 16 amino acids. CDR3 residues: CASSLGAPSGGNTIYF. In DNA form, the CDR3 reads TGTGCCAGCAGCTTGGGGGCTCCATCCGGTGGAAACACCATATATTTT.

A word on this clone: At one end, the junction sequence differs from germline, possibly due to a read error. The gene calls are TRBV7-2 and TRBJ1-1, with 8 bases that match TRBD1. This CDR3 comprises 13 residues. CDR1 is SGHTA and CDR2 is FQGNSA in the germline V gene. DNA of the CDR3: TGTGCCAGCAGTTTAGACAGGGGCTATGAAGCTTTCTTT. It encodes CASSLDRGYEAFF.

CDR3 residues: CASSQTDRANTEAFF. CDR3 in DNA: TGCGCCAGCAGCCAGACGGACAGGGCGAACACTGAAGCTTTCTTT. The chain combines TRBV4-1 with TRBJ1-1, with 8 bases aligning to TRBD1. Germline V gives CDR1 MGHRA, CDR2 YSYEKL. J gave up 1 base and V 3 bases, and 4 bases lay outside the gene matches. The CDR3 has 15 amino acids.

CDR3 sequence: CASSPNAGGTDTQYF. The CDR3, as DNA: TGTGCCAGCAGCCCCAACGCGGGGGGCACAGATACGCAGTATTTT. V gene TRBV27 combines with J gene TRBJ2-3; 7 bases are shared with TRBD2. CDR1 and CDR2 (germline): MNHEY, SMNVEV (reference sequence). J lost 1 base, V lost 6 bases, and 7 bases had no gene match. This CDR3 comprises 15 residues.

As DNA, the CDR3 is TGCGCCAGCAGCCCTCTGACTAGCGGGGAGAACACCGGGGAGCTGTTTTTT. Residues: CASSPLTSGENTGELFF. V gene TRBV4-1 combines with J gene TRBJ2-2; TRBD2 agrees at 11 bases. V shed 4 bases and J 1 base; nucleotides not matched to a gene: 5. Per germline, CDR1 MGHRA and CDR2 YSYEKL. This CDR3 spans 17 amino acids.

This clone was recorded a few times. The chain couples TRBV12-3 or TRBV12-4 to TRBJ1-2; D remains ambiguous. Deletions cut 0 bases from V and 5 bases from J, with 4 bases between. This CDR3 has 12 amino acids. The CDR3 DNA follows: TGTGCCAGCAGTTTAGCCGGGTATGGCTACACCTTC. Translated, it gives CASSLAGYGYTF.

The chain links TRBV5-1 to TRBJ1-1, with 7 bases matching TRBD1. The CDR3 has 17 residues. J was trimmed by 1 base and V by 2 bases; bases with no gene match: 11. CDR1 is SGHRS and CDR2 is YFSETQ in the germline V gene. CDR3 sequence: CASSFSTGGQRNTEAFF. The CDR3 coding sequence is TGCGCCAGCAGCTTCTCCACCGGGGGACAGAGGAACACTGAAGCTTTCTTT.

The chain couples TRBV6-5 to TRBJ1-5, with D unresolved. Germline CDR1 is MNHEY and CDR2 is SVGAGI. This CDR3 comprises 15 residues. V was clipped by 0 bases and J by 4 bases, with 10 bases between them. The CDR3 loop reads CASSYSGGKNQPQHF. The CDR3 region has the DNA TGTGCCAGCAGTTACTCAGGAGGGAAGAATCAGCCCCAGCATTTT.

The chain joins TRBV12-5 to TRBJ1-4; TRBD1 matches at 11 bases. This CDR3 is 14 amino acids long. With 6 bases clipped from V and 6 bases from J, the junction kept 3 bases outside the gene matches. Looked up from germline, CDR1 is LGHNT and CDR2 is FRNRAP. CDR3 loop: CASGRDRGDEKLFF. The CDR3 bases are TGTGCTAGTGGCCGGGACAGGGGGGATGAAAAACTGTTTTTT.

The chain employs TRBV29-1 and TRBJ2-3; 13 positions match TRBD2. The CDR3 is made up of 16 amino acids. Per the germline V gene, CDR1 is SQVTM and CDR2 is ANQGSEA. V lost 1 base, J lost 1 base, and 2 bases stayed unmatched. CDR3 sequence: CSVEGGTSGGTDTQYF. CDR3 sequence (DNA): TGCAGCGTTGAAGGCGGGACTAGCGGGGGCACAGATACGCAGTATTTT.

This chain connects TRBV5-4 to TRBJ1-1; 7 positions agree with TRBD1. The CDR3 has 13 amino acids. V gave up 5 bases and J gave up 5 bases; unmatched junction bases: 6. Germline CDR1 reads SGHNT; CDR2 reads YYREEE (reference sequence). CDR3 loop: CASRQNRGTEAFF. For the CDR3, the DNA is TGTGCCAGCAGACAAAACAGGGGTACTGAAGCTTTCTTT.

This clone showed up just once. This chain connects TRBV7-2 to TRBJ2-6, with D perhaps TRBD1 (6 bases). Germline V CDR1 and CDR2: SGHTA, FQGNSA. V was clipped by 5 bases and J by 1 base, with 18 bases between them. The CDR3 is 18 residues long. The CDR3 DNA follows: TGTGCCAGCAGCCCCCGAAAATCAGACAGGTCTGGGGCCAACGTCCTGACTTTC. This translates into CASSPRKSDRSGANVLTF.

This chain uses TRBV5-1 with TRBJ1-2; D possibly corresponds to TRBD1 (5 bases). V lost 5 bases and J 4 bases, leaving 18 bases between the germline ends. This CDR3 is 15 amino acids long. Germline CDR1 is SGHRS and CDR2 is YFSETQ. CDR3 loop: CASRSPGLGGYGYTF. The CDR3 bases are TGCGCCAGCAGATCCCCGGGACTTGGCGGCTATGGCTACACCTTC.

CDR3 region: CASREVTGNTIYF. In DNA form, the CDR3 reads TGTGCCAGCCGGGAGGTAACTGGAAACACCATATATTTT. V usage is TRBV9 and J usage is TRBJ1-3; D unresolved. V was cut by 7 bases and J by 2 bases, with 10 bases left in between. The V gene's germline CDR1 is SGDLS and CDR2 YYNGEE. The CDR3 consists of 13 residues.

CDR3 sequence: CASSKGDRAPYEQYV. The CDR3 DNA reads as TGTGCCAGCAGCAAAGGGGACAGGGCCCCCTACGAGCAGTACGTC. V usage is TRBV21-1 and J usage is TRBJ2-7; the D call of TRBD1 is as the table states it, not checked on the DNA. TRBV21-1 is assigned pseudogene status. The CDR3 is made up of 15 amino acids.

The chain employs TRBV10-3 and TRBJ1-5, with 10 bases fitting TRBD1. V gave up 6 bases and J gave up 6 bases; unmatched junction bases: 8. This CDR3 contains 15 residues. Germline V gene lookup returns CDR1 ENHRY and CDR2 SYGVKD. This CDR3 is CAISRTGGPLQPQHF. The CDR3 region has the DNA TGTGCCATCAGCCGGACAGGGGGACCGCTTCAGCCCCAGCATTTT.

V is TRBV24-1 and J is TRBJ1-5, with D maybe TRBD1 (6 bases). The germline V and J ends were trimmed by 4 bases and 3 bases, with 15 bases remaining between them. Germline V gene data show CDR1 as KGHDR and CDR2 as SFDVKD. This CDR3 contains 16 residues. DNA of the CDR3: TGTGCCACCAGTGACAACACAGGGAACAACAATCAGCCCCAGCATTTT. It encodes CATSDNTGNNNQPQHF.

The genes are TRBV30 and TRBJ1-1; unclear D gene. The CDR3 is 11 residues long. Trimming removed 0 bases at V and 5 bases at J, with 4 bases between. Looked up from germline, CDR1 is GTSNPN and CDR2 is SVGIG (reference sequence). This CDR3 reads CAWSVETEAFF. In nucleotides, the CDR3 is TGTGCCTGGAGTGTAGAGACTGAAGCTTTCTTT.